Listed below are T cell receptor beta chains from one sample, sequenced in a study of T cell changes during pregnancy in multiple sclerosis. The repertoire was sequenced with immunoSEQ multiplex PCR; TCRdb's copy has only in-frame clones and lacks some. The data contain around 62,000 clones, less than 95% of them singletons. Sequenced here: peripheral blood, sampled in the second trimester of pregnancy. Receptors were obtained from a female donor in good health, enrolled as a control in a pregnancy study. CDR3s include the opening cysteine and the closing phenylalanine or tryptophan. A D gene is named only where the DNA matches it firmly. Only part of the rows carry a size: once, few, many, or a class if the clone is expanded.

length	V	D	J	size	CDR3	DNA
15	TRBV2	TRBD2	TRBJ2-3	-	CASNLGLGSTDTQYF	TGTGCCAGCAATCTAGGACTAGGTAGCACAGATACGCAGTATTTT
14	TRBV19	-	TRBJ1-4	-	CASSMTGGWEKLFF	TGTGCCAGTAGTATGACGGGGGGATGGGAAAAACTGTTTTTT
17	TRBV10-3	TRBD2	TRBJ2-7	-	CAISDFQERGKAYEQYF	TGTGCCATCAGTGACTTTCAGGAGCGGGGGAAGGCCTACGAGCAGTACTTC
16	TRBV28	-	TRBJ1-4	few	CASSPRGPATNEKLFF	TGTGCCAGCAGTCCAAGGGGCCCAGCAACTAATGAAAAACTGTTTTTT
13	TRBV6-5	TRBD1	TRBJ1-1	-	CASSRQGNTEAFF	TGTGCCAGCAGTCGACAGGGGAACACTGAAGCTTTCTTT
15	TRBV27	TRBD1	TRBJ2-7	-	CASSSWLGQGYEQYF	TGTGCCAGCAGTTCTTGGTTGGGACAGGGGTACGAGCAGTACTTC
16	TRBV5-1	-	TRBJ1-3	-	CASSREGGTTRNTIYF	TGCGCCAGCAGCAGGGAAGGGGGGACTACGAGAAACACCATATATTTT
14	TRBV11-2	TRBD1	TRBJ1-2	-	CASSLRQGIYGYTF	TGTGCCAGCAGCTTAAGACAGGGGATCTATGGCTACACCTTC
15	TRBV5-1	-	TRBJ2-3	-	CASSLDRPISDTQYF	TGCGCCAGCAGCTTGGACAGGCCCATCTCAGATACGCAGTATTTT
16	TRBV4-1	-	TRBJ1-2	-	CASSQAGTLNGDGYTF	TGCGCCAGCAGCCAGGCCGGGACACTCAATGGGGATGGCTACACCTTC
15	TRBV29-1	TRBD1	TRBJ1-2	-	CSVLGQGSANYGYTF	TGCAGCGTCTTGGGACAGGGATCAGCTAACTATGGCTACACCTTC
12	TRBV10-1	-	TRBJ1-1	-	CASSEVTGEAFF	TGCGCCAGCAGTGAGGTGACAGGCGAAGCTTTCTTT
16	TRBV14	-	TRBJ2-2	-	CASSQRQGLNTGELFF	TGTGCCAGCAGCCAACGACAGGGACTGAACACCGGGGAGCTGTTTTTT
13	TRBV11-3	TRBD1	TRBJ1-1	-	CASSVDRAAEAFF	TGTGCCAGCAGCGTTGACAGGGCGGCGGAAGCTTTCTTT
16	TRBV5-4	-	TRBJ1-1	-	CASSTDSRSLASEAFF	TGTGCCAGCAGCACCGACTCCAGATCTCTGGCCAGTGAAGCTTTCTTT
15	TRBV6-6	-	TRBJ2-3	-	CASSYTNRDTDTQYF	TGTGCCAGCAGTTACACAAACAGAGACACAGATACGCAGTATTTT
14	TRBV6-5	TRBD1	TRBJ1-2	-	CASSPDRAGYGYTF	TGTGCCAGCAGTCCCGACAGGGCGGGGTATGGCTACACCTTC
18	TRBV4-1	-	TRBJ1-5	-	CASSQREFRDISNQPQHF	TGCGCCAGCAGCCAACGAGAATTCCGGGACATTAGCAATCAGCCCCAGCATTTT
13	TRBV7-9	-	TRBJ2-5	-	CASSFLHQETQYF	TGTGCCAGCAGCTTTCTCCACCAAGAGACCCAGTACTTC
13	TRBV19	-	TRBJ2-2	-	CASKPQGAGELFF	TGTGCCAGTAAACCTCAGGGTGCCGGGGAGCTGTTTTTT
14	TRBV7-9	-	TRBJ1-2	-	CASSSGGEWGGYTF	TGTGCCAGCAGCTCCGGAGGGGAGTGGGGTGGCTACACCTTC
14	TRBV6-5	TRBD1	TRBJ1-3	-	CASSPPGGGNTIYF	TGTGCCAGCAGCCCCCCAGGGGGCGGAAACACCATATATTTT
13	TRBV10-3	TRBD1	TRBJ2-2	-	CANGQEPTGELFF	TGTGCCAACGGACAGGAACCCACCGGGGAGCTGTTTTTT
11	TRBV28	-	TRBJ1-2	-	CASSLQYGYTF	TGTGCCAGCAGTCTACAGTATGGCTACACCTTC
15	TRBV13	TRBD2	TRBJ2-7	-	CASSLSAGVLGEQYF	TGTGCCAGCAGCCTATCAGCGGGAGTTTTGGGGGAGCAGTACTTC
13	TRBV5-1	-	TRBJ2-7	once	CASSLGESYEQYF	TGCGCCAGCAGCTTGGGGGAGTCCTACGAGCAGTACTTC
15	TRBV6-1	TRBD1	TRBJ2-7	-	CASSERQGMVYEQYF	TGTGCCAGCAGTGAGAGACAGGGAATGGTCTACGAGCAGTACTTC